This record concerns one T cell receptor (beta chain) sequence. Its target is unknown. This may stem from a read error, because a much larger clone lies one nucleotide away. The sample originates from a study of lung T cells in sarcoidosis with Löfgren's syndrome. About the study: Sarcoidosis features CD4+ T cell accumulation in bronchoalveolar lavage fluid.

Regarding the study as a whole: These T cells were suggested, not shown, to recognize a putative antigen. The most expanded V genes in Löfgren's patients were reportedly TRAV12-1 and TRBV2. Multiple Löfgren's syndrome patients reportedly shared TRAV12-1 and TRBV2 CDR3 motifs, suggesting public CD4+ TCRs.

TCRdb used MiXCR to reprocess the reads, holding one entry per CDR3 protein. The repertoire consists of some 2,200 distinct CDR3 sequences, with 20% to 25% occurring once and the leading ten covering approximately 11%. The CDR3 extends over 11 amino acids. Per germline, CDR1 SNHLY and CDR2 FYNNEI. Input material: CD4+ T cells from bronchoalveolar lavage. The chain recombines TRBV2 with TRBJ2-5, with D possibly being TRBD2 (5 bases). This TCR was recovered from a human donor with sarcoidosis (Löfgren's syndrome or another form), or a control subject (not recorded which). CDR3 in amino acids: CASSPRETQHF. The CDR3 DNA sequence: TGTGCCAGCAGCCCGAGGGAGACCCAGCACTTC.